The 30 T cell receptor beta chains in this list originate from one sample, sequenced in a study of T-cell memory formation after mild COVID-19 (dated by TCRdb to about 2021). The protocol used for the library was 5' RACE. Sequencing was carried out with an Illumina NovaSeq 6000. Through fastp at Q25 and MiXCR, TCRdb rebuilt clones from the public reads, retaining in-frame beta chains. Duplicate CDR3 protein sequences are folded into a single record with the most common DNA and genes. The sample yields about 260,000 distinct CDR3 sequences; roughly 17% were counted once. The biggest ten clones account for roughly 23% of the sample. Sequencing was carried out using PBMCs or a T cell subset sorted from them (not recorded which). The receptor set was obtained from a young man who had mild COVID-19 (a few samples of this study predate the infection). The sample titles of this study are shuffled in the database, so cell type and time point are left out; the donor was told from shared clones.

This clonotype was picked up many times. The junction shows a germline mismatch at one end, possibly a read error. V is TRBV12-3 or TRBV12-4 and J is TRBJ2-4; 7 nucleotides line up with TRBD1. CDR3 length equals 13 residues. The DNA for the CDR3 is TGTGCCAGCAGTTTAAGGATGGGGGACAGCGCCGACTTC. It translates to CASSLRMGDSADF.

This chain joins TRBV6-2 or TRBV6-3 and TRBJ2-7, with D possibly being TRBD1 or TRBD2 (5 bases each). Germline V lookup: CDR1 MNHEY, CDR2 SVGEGT. The CDR3 runs to 15 residues. The germline V and J ends were trimmed by 2 bases and 2 bases, with 13 bases remaining between them. The CDR3 protein is CASSYNEGSPYEQYV. The CDR3 nucleotides are TGTGCCAGCAGTTACAACGAGGGGTCCCCCTACGAGCAGTACGTC.

This sequence joins TRBV29-1 and TRBJ1-2; TRBD1 agrees at 8 bases. The V and J ends lost 3 bases and 6 bases, in that order; junction bases with no gene match: 9. The CDR3 is 14 residues long. The V gene's germline CDR1 is SQVTM and CDR2 ANQGSEA. The CDR3 reads CSVDAGGRPNGYTF. The CDR3 region has the DNA TGCAGCGTTGATGCAGGGGGCAGGCCTAATGGCTACACCTTC.

The chain combines TRBV7-3 with TRBJ2-3, with D tentatively TRBD1 or TRBD2 (5 bases each). The CDR3 contains 15 residues. The V gene lost 4 bases and the J gene lost 4 bases, with 15 bases spanning the gap. CDR1 and CDR2 (germline): SGHTA, FQGTGA. The CDR3 nucleotides read TGTGCCAGCAGCTCGCCCGGGACCTCCCCAGATACGCAGTATTTT. It encodes CASSSPGTSPDTQYF.

This clonotype was counted only a few times. The rearrangement joins TRBV5-1 to TRBJ2-1; tentatively, D is TRBD1 or TRBD2 (5 bases each). Germline CDR1 is SGHRS and CDR2 is YFSETQ. V was cut by 1 base and J by 0 bases, with 14 bases left in between. The CDR3 totals 17 residues. This CDR3 is CASSLSPGPASYNEQFF. The DNA of the CDR3 is TGCGCCAGCAGCTTGTCCCCGGGACCGGCCTCCTACAATGAGCAGTTCTTC.

The chain is built from TRBV7-2 and TRBJ2-7; D is possibly TRBD1 or TRBD2 (5 bases each). The ends were cut back, 5 bases at V and 0 bases at J, with 17 bases in the middle. The germline V gene encodes CDR1 SGHTA and CDR2 FQGNSA. This CDR3 has 16 residues. The chain's CDR3 is CASSLRPGRPSYEQYF. The CDR3 DNA follows: TGTGCCAGCAGCCTACGGCCGGGACGGCCCTCCTACGAGCAGTACTTC. Full variable domain (rest looked up from reference TRBV7-2 and TRBJ2-7): GAGVSQSPSNKVTEKGKDVELRCDPISGHTALYWYRQSLGQGLEFLIYFQGNSAPDKSGLPSDRFSAERTGGSVSTLTIQRTQQEDSAVYLCASSLRPGRPSYEQYFGPGTRLTVT.

This clonotype was counted between two and nine times. This rearrangement joins TRBV20-1 to TRBJ1-5, with 8 bases lining up with TRBD1. Germline V gene sequence: CDR1 DFQATT, CDR2 SNEGSKA (reference sequence). V was clipped by 6 bases and J by 3 bases; unmatched bases: 10. CDR3 length: 15 amino acids. CDR3 nucleotide sequence: TGCAGTGCCCCAGGGCGGGGACAGGCCAATCAGCCCCAGCATTTT. This gives the protein CSAPGRGQANQPQHF.

This chain joins TRBV4-3 and TRBJ2-1, with D possibly being TRBD2 (5 bases). Germline CDR1 is LGHNA and CDR2 is YSLEER. This CDR3 spans 15 amino acids. Trimming shortened V by 1 base and J by 4 bases, and 11 bases separated the two germline ends. CDR3 loop: CASSQVATTYNEQFF. CDR3 DNA sequence: TGCGCCAGCAGCCAAGTCGCGACTACATACAATGAGCAGTTCTTC.

This clonotype was counted a few times. The rearrangement uses TRBV7-9 and TRBJ1-1, with D unresolved. Germline assignment: CDR1 SEHNR and CDR2 FQNEAQ (reference sequence). The CDR3 extends over 12 amino acids. Trimming removed 1 base at V and 8 bases at J, with 8 bases between. CDR3 nucleotide sequence: TGTGCCAGCAGCTTAGGTGGCGTAGAAGCTTTCTTT. This codes for CASSLGGVEAFF.

The rearrangement links TRBV5-1 to TRBJ2-5, with D possibly TRBD2 on 7 matching bases. V was clipped by 0 bases and J by 5 bases, with 14 bases between them. Germline-derived CDR1 and CDR2 are SGHRS and YFSETQ. This CDR3 spans 15 amino acids. CDR3 region: CASSLEGGGLETQYF. As DNA, the CDR3 is TGCGCCAGCAGCTTGGAAGGGGGGGGCCTGGAGACCCAGTACTTC.

This chain uses TRBV9 with TRBJ2-1, with TRBD2 identical over 12 bases. This CDR3 comprises 16 residues. Trimming took 4 bases from V and 9 from J; bases not matched to a gene: 11. From germline, CDR1 is SGDLS and CDR2 YYNGEE. The CDR3 spells CASSPIPSGGAGEQFF. The CDR3 region has the DNA TGTGCCAGCAGCCCTATCCCTAGCGGGGGGGCGGGTGAGCAGTTCTTC.

The V and J genes are TRBV6-1 and TRBJ1-1; unclear D gene. CDR3 length: 12 residues. CDR1 and CDR2 from the germline V gene are MNHNS and SASEGT. The ends were cut back, 3 bases at V and 6 bases at J, with 8 bases in the middle. The CDR3: CASSDSVAEAFF. Written as DNA, the CDR3 is TGTGCCAGCAGTGATTCGGTCGCTGAAGCTTTCTTT.

This chain connects TRBV7-8 to TRBJ2-2, with 9 bases matching TRBD2. The CDR3 runs 17 residues. Germline CDR1 SGHVS, CDR2 FQNEAQ. V dropped 4 bases and J dropped 0; count of bases not matched to a gene: 6. The CDR3 region has the DNA TGTGCCAGCAGCTGGAGCGGGGGGCGTGCGAACACCGGGGAGCTGTTTTTT. Protein: CASSWSGGRANTGELFF.

There are many counts of this clonotype. CDR3 coding DNA: TGTGCCAGCAGCCGCCAAGAGACCCAGTACTTC. Translated: CASSRQETQYF. This chain links TRBV7-2 with TRBJ2-5, with D uncertain. V lost 5 bases and J 1 base, leaving 2 bases between the germline ends. This CDR3 spans 11 amino acids. Germline CDR1 reads SGHTA; CDR2 reads FQGNSA.

This clonotype was counted at least ten times. The chain combines TRBV6-6 with TRBJ2-1, with 7 bases fitting TRBD2. The CDR3 covers 15 residues. CDR1 and CDR2 (germline): MNHNY, SVGAGI (reference sequence). With 4 bases clipped from V and 7 bases from J, the junction kept 10 bases outside the gene matches. DNA for the CDR3: TGTGCCAGCAGTTCCGGGGGTAGCGGGTCTAATGAGCAGTTCTTC. Amino acid sequence: CASSSGGSGSNEQFF.

This chain uses TRBV5-4 with TRBJ2-5; 14 bases are a match to TRBD2. Germline lookup yields CDR1 SGHNT and CDR2 YYREEE (reference sequence). The CDR3 has 16 amino acids. The V segment lost 4 bases and the J segment 5 bases; nucleotides outside the gene matches: 7. The CDR3 DNA reads TGTGCCAGCAGCCCGGGGACTAGCGGGGGCCGGGAGACCCAGTACTTC. Encoded protein: CASSPGTSGGRETQYF. Supplemented by reference TRBV5-4 and TRBJ2-5, the full variable domain reads ETGVTQSPTHLIKTRGQQVTLRCSSQSGHNTVSWYQQALGQGPQFIFQYYREEENGRGNFPPRFSGLQFPNYSSELNVNALELDDSALYLCASSPGTSGGRETQYFGPGTRLLVL.

This clonotype was seen just once. This chain links TRBV6-2 or TRBV6-3 with TRBJ2-5; TRBD2 aligns across 7 bases. Germline lookup yields CDR1 MNHEY and CDR2 SVGEGT. Trimming at V came to 8 bases and at J to 7 bases, leaving 7 bases not matched to a gene. This CDR3 comprises 12 residues. As DNA, the CDR3 is TGTGCCAGCTCCGCGGGGGAAGGGACCCAGTACTTC. Residues: CASSAGEGTQYF.

The chain recombines TRBV7-9 with TRBJ2-7; D is perhaps TRBD1 or TRBD2 (5 bases each). Between the trimmed V and J ends, which lost 5 bases and 7 bases, there was a span of 18 bases. Germline V lookup: CDR1 SEHNR, CDR2 FQNEAQ (reference sequence). This CDR3 is 14 amino acids long. DNA for the CDR3: TGTGCCAGCAGCGCCAGGCGGGCAGGGCTAGAGCAGTACTTC. Protein: CASSARRAGLEQYF.

The chain carries TRBV6-5 and TRBJ2-1; 7 bases are shared with TRBD1. The CDR3 runs 15 residues. Per the germline V gene, CDR1 is MNHEY and CDR2 is SVGAGI. V trimming: 4 bases; J trimming: 1 base; junction bases outside the gene matches: 4. CDR3 DNA sequence: TGTGCCAGCAGTTCACCAGGGGGTTCCTACAATGAGCAGTTCTTC. This translates into CASSSPGGSYNEQFF.

The chain couples TRBV4-1 to TRBJ1-2; D uncertain. The CDR3 has 14 residues. Trimming shortened V by 6 bases and J by 8 bases, and 19 bases separated the two germline ends. In germline, CDR1 is MGHRA, CDR2 YSYEKL. In DNA, the CDR3 is TGCGCCAGCAGTCCCGCTGGGAGCTCGTTAGGCTACACCTTC. It codes for CASSPAGSSLGYTF.

The rearrangement links TRBV5-8 to TRBJ1-2, with 10 bases identical to TRBD1. With 0 bases clipped from V and 8 bases from J, the junction kept 10 bases outside the gene matches. The CDR3 runs 16 residues. Germline CDR1 is SGHTS and CDR2 is YDEGEE. The CDR3 spells CASSLDRRTGGGGYTF. CDR3 coding DNA: TGTGCCAGCAGCTTGGACCGGAGGACAGGGGGAGGAGGCTACACCTTC.

This clonotype was seen repeatedly, ten times or more. The chain carries TRBV5-1 and TRBJ2-2; no firm D call. The germline V gene encodes CDR1 SGHRS and CDR2 YFSETQ. This CDR3 spans 16 amino acids. V was cut by 2 bases and J by 0 bases, with 11 bases left in between. In DNA, the CDR3 is TGCGCCAGCAGCTTAGGAAGACTTACGAACACCGGGGAGCTGTTTTTT. Protein: CASSLGRLTNTGELFF.

This clonotype occurred many times. The CDR3 region has the DNA TGCGCCAGCAGCTTGACAGGCGCACAAGAGACCCAGTACTTC. Translation gives CASSLTGAQETQYF. The genes are TRBV5-1 and TRBJ2-5; D is perhaps TRBD1 (5 bases). CDR3 length: 14 amino acids. Per germline, CDR1 SGHRS and CDR2 YFSETQ. V lost 1 base and J 2 bases, leaving 9 bases between the germline ends.

CDR3 sequence reads: CASSPNSPQETQYF. The CDR3 nucleotides read TGTGCCAGCAGCCCAAACAGCCCCCAAGAGACCCAGTACTTC. This chain joins TRBV11-2 and TRBJ2-5; D is unresolved. The CDR3 has 14 residues. Germline CDR1 is SGHAT and CDR2 is FQNNGV. Deletions cut 5 bases from V and 1 base from J, with 11 bases between.

Only a few counts were recorded for this clonotype. The chain carries TRBV29-1 and TRBJ2-7, with unresolved D. V lost 0 bases and J 2 bases, leaving 8 bases between the germline ends. CDR1 is SQVTM and CDR2 is ANQGSEA in the germline V gene. The CDR3 consists of 13 residues. In nucleotides, the CDR3 is TGCAGCGTTGAAGATACTACCCCCTACGAGCAGTACTTC. This translates into CSVEDTTPYEQYF.

V usage is TRBV7-9 and J usage is TRBJ1-1; D call uncertain. Looked up from germline, CDR1 is SEHNR and CDR2 is FQNEAQ (reference sequence). The CDR3 is made up of 13 amino acids. The germline V and J ends were trimmed by 9 bases and 8 bases, with 19 bases remaining between them. The CDR3 region is CASQAAGRMEAFF. DNA for the CDR3: TGTGCCAGTCAAGCTGCCGGACGGATGGAAGCTTTCTTT.

V gene TRBV11-2 combines with J gene TRBJ2-3; D is possibly TRBD1 or TRBD2 (5 bases each). The germline V and J ends were trimmed by 0 bases and 6 bases, with 10 bases remaining between them. The CDR3 has 14 amino acids. Germline CDR1 is SGHAT and CDR2 is FQNNGV. DNA of the CDR3: TGTGCCAGCAGCTTAGACGGGGCGGCGGATACGCAGTATTTT. Protein product: CASSLDGAADTQYF.

There are a few counts of this clonotype. V is TRBV7-9 and J is TRBJ1-2; 11 nucleotides match TRBD1. The V segment lost 6 bases and the J segment 2 bases; nucleotides outside the gene matches: 8. This CDR3 spans 16 amino acids. CDR1 and CDR2 from the germline V gene are SEHNR and FQNEAQ (reference sequence). The CDR3 protein is CASRRQGTGGNYGYTF. CDR3 nucleotide sequence: TGTGCCAGCAGGCGGCAAGGGACAGGGGGGAACTATGGCTACACCTTC.

The chain couples TRBV4-1 to TRBJ2-1; D gene uncertain. V lost 5 bases to trimming and J lost 9 bases, with 14 bases between them. Germline V gene lookup returns CDR1 MGHRA and CDR2 YSYEKL. The CDR3 length is 13 residues. The CDR3 reads CASSSVGKGEQFF. The CDR3 DNA sequence: TGCGCCAGCAGCTCTGTGGGTAAGGGTGAGCAGTTCTTC.

This clonotype has a handful of counts. The chain has TRBV7-2 and TRBJ1-2; perhaps TRBD1 as D (6 bases). CDR3 size: 14 residues. V lost 4 bases to trimming and J lost 4 bases, with 13 bases between them. The germline V gene encodes CDR1 SGHTA and CDR2 FQGNSA. The CDR3 reads CASSSGDGGYGYTF. CDR3 coding DNA: TGTGCCAGCAGCTCAGGGGACGGTGGCTATGGCTACACCTTC.